Here is one T cell receptor beta chain with its context. The CDR3 runs 15 residues. Deletions cut 4 bases from V and 1 base from J, with 13 bases between. This entry comes from a study of blood T cell repertoires in COVID-19. Study in general: COVID-19 samples from acute and convalescent phases originated in the United States, Italy and Spain.

The protocol was immunoSEQ multiplex PCR, while the TCRdb copy is restricted to in-frame clones and leaves out a portion. This repertoire shows some 100,000 clones, about 88% found once; its top ten account for 5% to 5.5%. This chain links TRBV23-1 with TRBJ1-1; D not resolved. TRBV23-1 is assigned to the ORF class and has an uncertain function. The sequencing input was peripheral blood. This sequence was found in a woman older than 75 with active COVID-19. The DNA of the CDR3 is TGCGCCAGCAGTCCTTGTCACCGAGGGAACACTGAAGCTTTCTTT. It codes for CASSPCHRGNTEAFF.